What follows is one T cell receptor (beta chain) and its context. Between the trimmed V and J ends, which lost 2 bases and 6 bases, there was a span of 10 bases. CDR1 is SGDLS, CDR2 YYNGEE, per germline. CDR3 length: 13 amino acids. This sample was included in a study of cytomegalovirus exposure and HLA in healthy donors. PCR was performed using 60 Vbeta and 13 Jbeta primers. The method was immunoSEQ multiplex PCR; TCRdb's version includes in-frame clones alone and lacks a portion of them. The sample carries 120,000 or so clones, around 77% recorded once. The gene calls are TRBV9 and TRBJ2-3; possibly TRBD2 for D (5 bases). Material: PBMCs. This sequence originates from a man in his fifties in good health and CMV-seropositive. The chain's CDR3 is CASSVGLGDTQYF. CDR3 bases: TGTGCCAGCAGCGTCGGACTTGGGGATACGCAGTATTTT.